The 20 T cell receptor beta chains reported below all come from one sample, sequenced in a study of OX40 agonist ivuxolimab in advanced cancers. TCRdb keeps only in-frame clones here, not all; method: immunoSEQ multiplex PCR. The sample carries 45,000 to 50,000 clones, more than 65% recorded once. This material consisted of CD4+ or CD8+ T cells sorted from blood, taken in a trial of the OX40 agonist ivuxolimab. Every receptor here comes from an adult with an advanced solid tumor such as melanoma, head and neck, liver or kidney cancer.

This clone has only a few counts. The rearrangement links TRBV5-1 to TRBJ2-1; D call uncertain. V was cut by 0 bases and J by 7 bases, with 8 bases left in between. The CDR3 totals 13 residues. Germline assignment: CDR1 SGHRS and CDR2 YFSETQ. The CDR3 sequence: CASSLGGKNEQFF. CDR3 bases: TGCGCCAGCAGCTTGGGTGGGAAAAATGAGCAGTTCTTC.

Only a few counts were recorded for this clone. The chain combines TRBV14 with TRBJ1-2; a weak D match, TRBD1 (5 bases). With 4 bases removed from V and 3 bases from J, the gap between germline ends came to 9 bases. There are 13 residues in the CDR3. Per the germline V gene, CDR1 is SGHDN and CDR2 is FVKESK. The CDR3 nucleotides read TGTGCCAGCAGCCGTGGGACGGACTATGGCTACACCTTC. Protein sequence: CASSRGTDYGYTF.

This chain uses TRBV28 with TRBJ2-7, with D perhaps matching TRBD1 (6 bases). V lost 4 bases, J lost 7 bases, and 20 bases lay in between. The CDR3 is 15 amino acids. Germline V CDR1 and CDR2: MDHEN, SYDVKM. The CDR3 DNA reads as TGTGCCAGCAGTTCCCCTGGGGTAGGGGGAAGGGAGCAGTACTTC. Residues: CASSSPGVGGREQYF.

The V and J genes are TRBV10-3 and TRBJ1-2; TRBD1 might be the D (5 bases). CDR1 ENHRY and CDR2 SYGVKD come from the germline V gene. Trimming removed 4 bases at V and 8 bases at J, with 14 bases between. CDR3 length: 13 amino acids. The CDR3 loop reads CAISGYDSPGYTF. DNA of the CDR3: TGTGCCATCAGTGGATACGACAGTCCGGGCTACACCTTC.

The rearrangement uses TRBV7-3 and TRBJ2-2, with D hard to call. This CDR3 has 12 residues. V lost 0 bases to trimming and J lost 6 bases, with 2 bases between them. Germline V gene sequence: CDR1 SGHTA, CDR2 FQGTGA. The CDR3 DNA sequence: TGTGCCAGCAGCTTAACCCCCGGGGAGCTGTTTTTT. Translated, it gives CASSLTPGELFF.

This clone was found a few times. The genes are TRBV4-3 and TRBJ1-1; D may be TRBD1 (6 bases). The CDR3 runs 16 residues. The germline CDR1 and CDR2 sequences are LGHNA and YSLEER. The V and J ends lost 0 bases and 1 base respectively, with 12 bases between them. In DNA form, the CDR3 reads TGCGCCAGCAGCCAAGATAGTGGGGGCACGAACACTGAAGCTTTCTTT. As protein: CASSQDSGGTNTEAFF.

The V gene is TRBV30, the J gene TRBJ2-7, with 9 bases matching TRBD1. The CDR3 is made up of 13 amino acids. V was clipped by 4 bases and J by 5 bases; unmatched bases: 6. Germline CDR1 GTSNPN, CDR2 SVGIG (reference sequence). This CDR3 is CAWTQQGADEQYF. The CDR3 DNA reads as TGTGCCTGGACTCAACAGGGGGCTGACGAGCAGTACTTC.

The chain carries TRBV5-6 and TRBJ1-1; no clear D. V was cut by 4 bases and J by 5 bases, with 15 bases left in between. The CDR3 is made up of 14 amino acids. Germline lookup yields CDR1 SGHDT and CDR2 YYEEEE. CDR3 DNA sequence: TGTGCCAGCAGCCGAGAAGGAAGGCGGACTGAAGCTTTCTTT. Translation: CASSREGRRTEAFF.

The chain combines TRBV7-2 with TRBJ1-1, with no clear D. Between the trimmed V and J ends, which lost 4 bases and 3 bases, there was a span of 12 bases. The germline V gene has CDR1 SGHTA and CDR2 FQGNSA. The CDR3 loop spans 14 amino acids. CDR3 in amino acids: CASSSGLSYTEAFF. The CDR3 region has the DNA TGTGCCAGCAGCTCCGGACTCTCATACACTGAAGCTTTCTTT.

V usage is TRBV7-3 and J usage is TRBJ1-1; weak D call: TRBD1 (6 bases). The CDR3 has 12 amino acids. Germline CDR1 SGHTA, CDR2 FQGTGA. The germline V and J ends were trimmed by 5 bases and 7 bases, with 11 bases remaining between them. In nucleotides, the CDR3 is TGTGCCAGCAGCCCCCAGGGGAATGAAGCTTTCTTT. It specifies CASSPQGNEAFF.

The chain combines TRBV11-2 with TRBJ2-1, with TRBD2 matching over 10 bases. With 4 bases clipped from V and 6 bases from J, the junction kept 6 bases outside the gene matches. CDR1 and CDR2 (germline): SGHAT, FQNNGV. The CDR3 contains 15 residues. CDR3 coding DNA: TGTGCCAGCAGCTCCTTAGCGGGAGGTGTCAATGAGCAGTTCTTC. Its protein product is CASSSLAGGVNEQFF.

This clone turned up a few times. V is TRBV19 and J is TRBJ2-5; 11 bases align to TRBD2. The CDR3 contains 14 residues. CDR1 is LNHDA, CDR2 SQIVND, per germline (reference sequence). Trimming took 4 bases from V and 3 from J; bases not matched to a gene: 1. Written as DNA, the CDR3 is TGTGCCAGTAGTACGGGACTAGCGGAAGAGACCCAGTACTTC. Translating gives CASSTGLAEETQYF.

The genes are TRBV10-1 and TRBJ2-3; 9 nucleotides agree with TRBD1. The J segment lost 6 bases and the V segment lost 5 bases, leaving 9 bases of the junction unmatched. This CDR3 contains 15 residues. Germline V lookup: CDR1 WNHNN, CDR2 SYGVQD (reference sequence). The CDR3 coding sequence is TGCGCCAGCAGTCCACCGGGACAGGGAACCGATACGCAGTATTTT. It yields the protein CASSPPGQGTDTQYF.

The V and J genes are TRBV20-1 and TRBJ1-4, with D uncertain. The CDR3 consists of 11 residues. Germline V gene lookup returns CDR1 DFQATT and CDR2 SNEGSKA (reference sequence). V was cut by 6 bases and J by 8 bases, with 10 bases left in between. Written as DNA, the CDR3 is TGCAGTGCCCCGAGAGAGGAAAAACTGTTTTTT. Protein: CSAPREEKLFF.

The chain recombines TRBV28 with TRBJ1-6; 8 bases line up with TRBD1. V shed 3 bases, J shed 7 bases, and the junction held 5 bases outside the gene matches. The germline V gene has CDR1 MDHEN and CDR2 SYDVKM. The CDR3 spans 15 residues. The CDR3, as DNA: TGTGCCAGCAGTTTGTTGTCAGGGGGCAATTCACCCCTCCACTTT. The encoded protein is CASSLLSGGNSPLHF. Drawing the rest from reference TRBV28 and TRBJ1-6, the complete variable domain is DVKVTQSSRYLVKRTGEKVFLECVQDMDHENMFWYRQDPGLGLRLIYFSYDVKMKEKGDIPEGYSVSREKKERFSLILESASTNQTSMYLCASSLLSGGNSPLHFGNGTRLTVT.

This sequence joins TRBV9 and TRBJ2-5; 10 bases fit TRBD2. The CDR3 totals 15 residues. Germline V CDR1 and CDR2: SGDLS, YYNGEE. V shed 4 bases, J shed 5 bases, and the junction held 8 bases outside the gene matches. The CDR3 loop is CASSPSNSGGETQYF. CDR3 DNA sequence: TGTGCCAGCAGCCCTTCAAATAGCGGGGGGGAGACCCAGTACTTC.

This clone was picked up many times. The chain joins TRBV5-8 to TRBJ1-5; tentative D call: TRBD1 (6 bases). Trimming removed 3 bases from V and 6 bases from J, with 16 bases in between. Per germline, CDR1 SGHTS and CDR2 YDEGEE. The CDR3 sequence is 15 residues long. The CDR3 reads CASSSAGGLLQPQHF. In nucleotides, the CDR3 is TGTGCCAGCAGCTCCGCGGGGGGCTTACTTCAGCCCCAGCATTTT. Looking up the rest from reference TRBV5-8 and TRBJ1-5 gives the full variable domain: EAGVTQSPTHLIKTRGQQATLRCSPISGHTSVYWYQQALGLGLQFLLWYDEGEERNRGNFPPRFSGRQFPNYSSELNVNALELEDSALYLCASSSAGGLLQPQHFGDGTRLSIL.

This rearrangement joins TRBV10-3 to TRBJ1-1, with 8 bases that match TRBD1. Looked up from germline, CDR1 is ENHRY and CDR2 is SYGVKD. The CDR3 is made up of 12 amino acids. The junction had 4 bases not matched to a gene; V was cut back by 5 bases and J by 8 bases. CDR3 residues: CAISQTGAEAFF. In DNA, the CDR3 is TGTGCCATCAGTCAGACAGGGGCGGAAGCTTTCTTT.

V gene TRBV6-4 combines with J gene TRBJ2-7, with 8 nucleotides matching TRBD2. Germline V lookup: CDR1 MRHNA, CDR2 SNTAGT. The CDR3 extends over 16 amino acids. The ends lost 0 bases at V and 2 bases at J; junction bases unmatched: 6. CDR3 amino acids: CASSDSKRGGPYEQYF. The CDR3 bases are TGTGCCAGCAGTGACTCGAAACGGGGGGGCCCCTACGAGCAGTACTTC.

This clone was counted only a few times. The chain employs TRBV5-1 and TRBJ2-5; TRBD1 aligns across 8 bases. V was pared by 4 bases and J by 0 bases, with 8 bases of the junction left unmatched. Germline V gene lookup returns CDR1 SGHRS and CDR2 YFSETQ. CDR3 length: 16 amino acids. The CDR3 DNA follows: TGCGCCAGCAGCCCACGTCACAGGGGGAACCAAGAGACCCAGTACTTC. Protein sequence: CASSPRHRGNQETQYF.